The source of this T cell receptor beta chain is a study of CD8 T cells in ankylosing spondylitis. Findings of the study overall: Fewer than ten highly homologous variants made up a TCR beta motif that seemed to typify ankylosing spondylitis blood. In ankylosing spondylitis patients, matched synovial fluid reportedly showed significant enrichment of disease-linked clones. Disease-linked clones, CD8+, were relatively rare in peripheral blood.

This CDR3 contains 20 residues. The germline V gene has CDR1 LNHDA and CDR2 SQIVND (reference sequence). Deletions cut 4 bases from V and 1 base from J, with 28 bases between. For this clonotype: What it recognizes is unknown.

Molecular-barcoded quantitative 5'-RACE produced these TCR beta libraries. TCRdb itself ran the 5' RACE reads through MiXCR, one entry per CDR3 protein. The data show a few hundred thousand distinct CDR3 sequences, about a fifth seen once. The source of this sequence is a male donor with ankylosing spondylitis. The rearrangement uses TRBV19 and TRBJ1-1; D remains ambiguous. Sequencing used blood, either unsorted or a sorted T cell fraction (not recorded which). The CDR3 coding sequence is TGTGCCAGTAGTACCTACCCGCAGGAGACACGTTTACGAAGGAACACTGAAGCTTTCTTT. Translation gives CASSTYPQETRLRRNTEAFF. The full variable domain, rest sourced from reference TRBV19 and TRBJ1-1, is DGGITQSPKYLFRKEGQNVTLSCEQNLNHDAMYWYRQDPGQGLRLIYYSQIVNDFQKGDIAEGYSVSREKKESFPLTVTSAQKNPTAFYLCASSTYPQETRLRRNTEAFFGQGTRLTVV.